This T cell receptor beta chain was observed in a study of vaccination and CD4 T cells after COVID-19. For the study at large: Samples were taken after vaccination, a median of approximately 70 days after dose two, with a range of 14 to 241.

A note on this clonotype: Its antigen remains unidentified. The junction and the germline gene differ at one end; a read error may be behind it.

CDR3 length equals 11 residues. Once obtained from cultured CD4+ T cells, the DNA was sequenced using the Oncomine TCR Beta short-read assay. TCRdb re-derived calls from the PCR reads in MiXCR, one entry per CDR3 protein. The sample shows 15,000 to 20,000 distinct CDR3 sequences, 49% of them seen only once. The treatment here: approximately 9-day PBMC culture with coronavirus spike peptide pools or control peptides (ViraFEST assay). Following culture for 10 days, CD4+ T cells were isolated by negative selection. The chain has TRBV23-1 and TRBJ2-2, with no clear D. TRBV23-1 is placed among ORFs of uncertain function. The sample was CD4+ T cells from blood, cultured in vitro. The TCR was taken from a human donor who had recovered from COVID-19. CDR3 DNA: TGCGCCAGCAATCAACTCGGGGAGCTGTTTTTT. Its translation is CASNQLGELFF.